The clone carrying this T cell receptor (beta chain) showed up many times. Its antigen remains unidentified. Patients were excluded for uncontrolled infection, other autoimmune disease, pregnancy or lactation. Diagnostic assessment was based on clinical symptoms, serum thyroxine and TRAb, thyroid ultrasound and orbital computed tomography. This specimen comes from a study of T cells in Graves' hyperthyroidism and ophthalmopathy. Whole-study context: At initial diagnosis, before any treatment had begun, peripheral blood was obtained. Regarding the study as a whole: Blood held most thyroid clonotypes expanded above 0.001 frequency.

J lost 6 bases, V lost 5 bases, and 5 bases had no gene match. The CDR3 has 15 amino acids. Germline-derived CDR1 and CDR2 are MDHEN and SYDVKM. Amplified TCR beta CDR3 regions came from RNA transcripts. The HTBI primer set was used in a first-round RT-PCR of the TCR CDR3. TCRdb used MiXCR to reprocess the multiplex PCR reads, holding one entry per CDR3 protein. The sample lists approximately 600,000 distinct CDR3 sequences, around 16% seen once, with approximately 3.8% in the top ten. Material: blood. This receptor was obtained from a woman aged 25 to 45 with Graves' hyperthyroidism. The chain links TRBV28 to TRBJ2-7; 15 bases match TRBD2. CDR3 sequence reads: CASSGGTSGRSEQYF. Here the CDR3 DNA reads TGTGCCAGCAGTGGGGGGACTAGCGGGAGGAGCGAGCAGTACTTC.